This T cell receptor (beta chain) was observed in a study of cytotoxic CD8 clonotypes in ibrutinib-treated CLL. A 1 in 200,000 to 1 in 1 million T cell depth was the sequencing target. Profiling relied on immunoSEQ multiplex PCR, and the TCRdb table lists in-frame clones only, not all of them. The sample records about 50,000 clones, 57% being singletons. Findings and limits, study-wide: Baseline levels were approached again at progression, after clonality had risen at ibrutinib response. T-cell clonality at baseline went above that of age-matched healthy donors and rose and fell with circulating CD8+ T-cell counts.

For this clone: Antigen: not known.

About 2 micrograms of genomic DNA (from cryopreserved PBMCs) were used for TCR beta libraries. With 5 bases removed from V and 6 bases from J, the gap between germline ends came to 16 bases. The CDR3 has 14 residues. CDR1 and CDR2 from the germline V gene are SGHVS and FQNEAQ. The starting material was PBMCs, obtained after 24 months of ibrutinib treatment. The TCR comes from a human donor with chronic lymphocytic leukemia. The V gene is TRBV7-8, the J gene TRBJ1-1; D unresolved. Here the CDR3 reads CASSIGPANAEAFF. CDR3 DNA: TGTGCCAGCAGCATAGGGCCCGCAAACGCTGAAGCTTTCTTT.